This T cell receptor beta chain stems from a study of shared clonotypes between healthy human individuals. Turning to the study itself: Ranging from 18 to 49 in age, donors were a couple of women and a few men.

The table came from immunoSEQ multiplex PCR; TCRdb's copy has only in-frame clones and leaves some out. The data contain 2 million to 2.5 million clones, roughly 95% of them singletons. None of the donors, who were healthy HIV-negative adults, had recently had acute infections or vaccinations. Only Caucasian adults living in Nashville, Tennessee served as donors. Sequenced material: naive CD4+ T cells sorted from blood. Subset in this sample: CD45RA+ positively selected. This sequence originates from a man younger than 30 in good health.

The CDR3 loop reads CASSVVGSGNTIYF. The CDR3 nucleotides are TGTGCCAGCTCGGTAGTCGGCTCTGGAAACACCATATATTTT. V and J are TRBV6-1 and TRBJ1-3; D gene unclear. Trimming removed 8 bases at V and 0 bases at J, with 11 bases between. There are 14 residues in the CDR3. The V gene's germline CDR1 is MNHNS and CDR2 SASEGT.